These T cell receptor beta chains were read from a single sample in a study of blood T cells in healthy people across ages. TCRdb ran MiXCR on the 5' RACE reads and lists one entry per CDR3 protein. The sample includes some 370,000 distinct CDR3 sequences, about 55% of them seen just once. Sequences were obtained from blood. The receptors derive from a man between 60 and 70 years old in good health. The CDR3 runs from the conserved cysteine through the conserved F or W. Fields, in order: J gene, V gene, clone size, CDR3 protein. The size field is filled for only some rows; it gives once, few, many or a size class.

TRBJ2-3,TRBV7-6,many,CASSPRLAGTTDTQYF
TRBJ2-1,TRBV28,many,CASSLRGADEQFF
TRBJ2-1,TRBV12-3/TRBV12-4,few,CASSPPGPSSEQFF
TRBJ2-3,TRBV4-2,few,CASSQESRTSGTDTQYF
TRBJ2-1,TRBV20-1,.,CRARDPSQASGRYNEQFF
TRBJ2-5,TRBV29-1,.,CSVEGLDETQYF
TRBJ2-5,TRBV7-8,.,CASSQTALAGVGGEQYF
TRBJ2-3,TRBV2,many,CASSERVGKSTDTQYF
TRBJ2-6,TRBV28,once,CASVSGQRHFSGANVLTF
TRBJ1-2,TRBV10-2,few,CASSDRGGYGYTF
TRBJ2-2,TRBV24-1,.,CATLRVTGELFF
.,TRBV24-1,.,CATSDPGLAGNQETQYF
TRBJ2-5,TRBV10-3,.,CAISATEETQYF
TRBJ2-2,TRBV6-4,.,CASTDINTGELFF
TRBJ2-1,TRBV5-1,.,CASSTKAGAGEQFF
TRBJ2-5,TRBV6-2/TRBV6-3,.,CASRPAGEKTQYF
TRBJ2-5,TRBV29-1,few,CSVEVLAGRETQYF
TRBJ2-6,TRBV4-2,few,CASSQAGVSVLTF
TRBJ2-1,TRBV11-2,few,CASSLDPSPYNEQFF
TRBJ2-7,TRBV7-2,.,CASSVSRGYEQYF
TRBJ2-1,TRBV7-2,.,CASSLVGTSSYEQFF
TRBJ2-4,TRBV20-1,.,CSAPPRVTIAKNIQYF
.,TRBV18,.,CASSPTSAVDIQYF
TRBJ2-7,TRBV29-1,.,CSVGQGTGKGEQYF
TRBJ1-2,TRBV20-1,.,CSASTQGTGVGNTF
TRBJ2-6,TRBV7-9,.,CASSFYGQVREGANVLTF
TRBJ2-5,TRBV2,.,CASRMRTSGGVPETQYF
TRBJ2-3,TRBV5-1,.,CASAPLAGSTEDTQYF
TRBJ1-5,TRBV20-1,once,CSASSGQPQHF
TRBJ1-5,TRBV27,once,CASSSGQGENQPQHF
TRBJ2-5,TRBV6-5,once,CASRRSRNSYNEQYF
TRBJ2-2,TRBV20-1,.,CSARRLAGAGTGELFF
TRBJ2-3,TRBV7-2,.,CASSLEGGYTQYF
TRBJ2-3,TRBV5-4,.,CASTRWATSTDTQYF
TRBJ2-7,TRBV10-3,few,CAISESSLAGGFYEQYF
TRBJ1-2,TRBV28,.,CASSSSSRGYTF
TRBJ2-3,TRBV6-6,once,CASSSGENTDTQYF
TRBJ2-1,TRBV7-2,.,CASSPPMGYEQFF
TRBJ2-5,TRBV11-3,.,CASSLGERETKETQYF
TRBJ2-7,TRBV12-5,.,CASGLVLRQAYEQYF
TRBJ2-2,TRBV20-1,.,CSMDRDDTGELFF
TRBJ2-1,TRBV30,few,CAWRDRGARYEQFF
TRBJ1-2,TRBV2,.,CASIQWGVEGYTF
TRBJ2-3,TRBV6-5,.,CAGSYSGAAADTQYF
TRBJ2-3,TRBV5-1,.,CASSLGVPGTDTQYF
TRBJ2-5,TRBV5-1,.,CASSPGREQETQYF
TRBJ1-1,TRBV29-1,.,CSDDRGRNTEAFF
TRBJ2-5,TRBV5-1,.,CASSFQGARGETQYF
TRBJ1-1,TRBV6-1,.,CASSPQGTGLNTEAFF
TRBJ2-7,TRBV4-1,.,CASSPVGDSSYEQYF
TRBJ2-3,TRBV20-1,.,CSAVSGVGTQYF
TRBJ1-1,TRBV30,.,CAWSVGGGTNTEAFF
TRBJ1-5,TRBV20-1,.,CSAQGWGNQPQHF
TRBJ2-4,TRBV28,.,CASSRPGTVAKNIQYF
TRBJ1-5,TRBV15,.,CATSRGEGLRQPQHF